This section outlines one TCR beta chain sequence together with its context. These data belong to a study of blood T cell repertoires in COVID-19. Across the study: COVID-19 samples from acute and convalescent phases originated in the United States, Italy and Spain. PBMCs, B-cell-depleted T cells, or T cells provided the cDNA or gDNA that made up the material.

As processed by the authors: Quantification of nucleated cells was approximated via reference gene primer amplification. Clones were sequenced by immunoSEQ multiplex PCR, and TCRdb holds only the in-frame ones, with some missing. That table is the source of V, J and clone size, and D and trimming were worked out from the DNA. The profile covers approximately 71,000 clones, with 88% appearing a single time and 5.1% taken by the ten largest. Germline CDR1 KGHSH, CDR2 LQKENI. This CDR3 contains 18 residues. V lost 6 bases and J lost 3; bases outside the gene matches: 18. J is TRBJ2-3 and V is TRBV18, with 7 bases fitting TRBD1. This TCR derives from a human donor in a cohort sampled during active COVID-19. Sequencing was carried out using peripheral blood. CDR3 nucleotides: TGTGCCAGCTCCAGTCCCCCGACAGGGCCTGGCGGAACAGATACGCAGTATTTT. This gives the protein CASSSPPTGPGGTDTQYF.